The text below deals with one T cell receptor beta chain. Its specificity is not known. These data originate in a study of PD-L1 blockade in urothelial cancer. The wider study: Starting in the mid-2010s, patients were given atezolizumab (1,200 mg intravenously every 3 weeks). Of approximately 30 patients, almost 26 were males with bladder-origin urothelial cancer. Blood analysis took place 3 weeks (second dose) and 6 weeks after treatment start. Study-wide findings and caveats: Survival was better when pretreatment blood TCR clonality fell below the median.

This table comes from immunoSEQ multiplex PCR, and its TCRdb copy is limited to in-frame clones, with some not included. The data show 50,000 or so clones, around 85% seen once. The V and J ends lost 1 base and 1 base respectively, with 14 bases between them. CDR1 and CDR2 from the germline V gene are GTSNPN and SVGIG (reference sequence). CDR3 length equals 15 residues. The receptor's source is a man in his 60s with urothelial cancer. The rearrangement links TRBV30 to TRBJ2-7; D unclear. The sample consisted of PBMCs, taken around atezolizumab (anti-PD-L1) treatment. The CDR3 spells CAWSEILGRSYEQYF. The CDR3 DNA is TGTGCCTGGAGTGAGATCCTAGGCCGATCCTACGAGCAGTACTTC.